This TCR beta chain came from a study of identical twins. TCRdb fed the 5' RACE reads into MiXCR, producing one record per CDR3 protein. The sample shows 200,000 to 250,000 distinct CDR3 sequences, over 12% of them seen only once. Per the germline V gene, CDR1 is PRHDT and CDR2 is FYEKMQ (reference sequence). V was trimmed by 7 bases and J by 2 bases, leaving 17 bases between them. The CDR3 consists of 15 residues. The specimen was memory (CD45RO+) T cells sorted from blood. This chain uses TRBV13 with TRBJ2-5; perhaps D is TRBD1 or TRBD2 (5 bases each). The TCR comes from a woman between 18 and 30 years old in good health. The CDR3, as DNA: TGTGCCAGCACCTTGGGGGTTGGAAGGCAAGAGACCCAGTACTTC. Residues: CASTLGVGRQETQYF.